This TCR beta chain was captured by sequencing in a study of blood T cell repertoires in COVID-19. V shed 5 bases, J shed 8 bases, and the junction held 8 bases outside the gene matches. The CDR3 is 15 residues long. The V gene's germline CDR1 is MNHEY and CDR2 SVGAGI. Original processing methods: For nucleated cells, counts were estimated from reference gene primer amplification. Assay used: immunoSEQ multiplex PCR; TCRdb lists only in-frame clones, some missing. V and J calls and clone size come straight from that table; D and trimming were deduced from the DNA. The data hold around 52,000 clones, with roughly 87% observed a single time.

Sequences were obtained from peripheral blood. This chain connects TRBV6-5 to TRBJ1-4; 10 positions match TRBD1. The source of this sequence is a woman older than 75 with COVID-19, enrolled during active disease. The CDR3: CASSRTGGKLEKLFF. The CDR3 bases are TGTGCCAGCAGTCGGACAGGGGGTAAACTGGAAAAACTGTTTTTT.